The 30 T cell receptor beta chains reported below all come from one sample, sequenced in a study of persistence of HIV-infected CD4 T cells. Overlapping HIV-1 Gag 15-mer peptides at approximately 1 ug per peptide per mL were used. CD40L/CD69 double-negative CD45RO-high memory CD4+ T cells were collected. This was the immunoSEQ version 4 assay in survey mode. The method was immunoSEQ multiplex PCR; TCRdb's version includes in-frame clones alone and lacks a portion of them. The sample lists 30,000 to 45,000 clones; 82% were seen once. Which antigens these TCRs recognize remains unknown. The starting material was cultured CD4+ T cells from PBMCs, obtained from a patient who received antiretroviral therapy. The source is an adult with HIV. The donor label of this sample is uncertain.

This clone was detected a few times. This chain links TRBV7-3 with TRBJ2-1, with D maybe TRBD1 (7 bases). This CDR3 comprises 13 residues. The germline CDR1 and CDR2 sequences are SGHTA and FQGTGA. With 7 bases removed from V and 8 bases from J, the gap between germline ends came to 15 bases. The CDR3 DNA follows: TGTGCCAGCACCCGACAGGGAGGCGATGAGCAGTTCTTC. Protein product: CASTRQGGDEQFF.

The J gene is TRBJ1-1, the V gene TRBV20-1, with D tentatively TRBD1 (5 bases). The CDR3 is 14 amino acids. Between the trimmed V and J ends, which lost 3 bases and 0 bases, there was a span of 11 bases. Germline-derived CDR1 and CDR2 are DFQATT and SNEGSKA (reference sequence). Here the CDR3 DNA reads TGCAGTGCTAGTTCCGGACAAATGAACACTGAAGCTTTCTTT. Protein product: CSASSGQMNTEAFF.

The CDR3 DNA reads as TGTGCCAGCAGCCCCTCGACCACCTATGGCTACACCTTC. Amino acids: CASSPSTTYGYTF. The chain uses TRBV6-5 and TRBJ1-2; D is uncertain. CDR3 size: 13 residues. V was shortened by 6 bases and J by 4 bases, with 12 bases between the two germline ends. Germline V gene data show CDR1 as MNHEY and CDR2 as SVGAGI.

The V and J genes are TRBV18 and TRBJ1-1; 7 positions match TRBD1. The length of the CDR3 is 13 residues. V lost 4 bases and J lost 1; bases outside the gene matches: 0. From germline, CDR1 is KGHSH and CDR2 LQKENI. Written as DNA, the CDR3 is TGTGCCAGCTCACGGGACAGGAACACTGAAGCTTTCTTT. This translates into CASSRDRNTEAFF.

The chain uses TRBV5-1 and TRBJ1-2; 8 bases are shared with TRBD1. This CDR3 region has 13 residues. V shed 6 bases and J 8 bases; nucleotides not matched to a gene: 9. Germline CDR1 reads SGHRS; CDR2 reads YFSETQ. This CDR3 reads CASMGGTGDGYTF. CDR3 nucleotides: TGCGCCAGCATGGGGGGGACAGGTGACGGCTACACCTTC.

This clone was seen only once. This sequence joins TRBV27 and TRBJ1-5; 9 nucleotides agree with TRBD1. The CDR3 is made up of 15 amino acids. The germline CDR1 and CDR2 sequences are MNHEY and SMNVEV (reference sequence). V lost 6 bases to trimming and J lost 5 bases; unmatched junction nucleotides: 8. CDR3 amino acids: CASRFLQGADQPQHF. The CDR3 region has the DNA TGTGCCAGCAGATTCCTACAGGGGGCCGATCAGCCCCAGCATTTT.

The chain has TRBV3-1 (or the pseudogene TRBV3-2) and TRBJ2-6, with 9 positions matching TRBD1. This CDR3 contains 18 residues. The V gene's germline CDR1 is LGHDT and CDR2 YNNKEL (reference sequence). The trim removed 3 bases at V and 1 base at J, leaving 7 bases unmatched. The CDR3 protein is CASSQHRDRASGANVLTF. The CDR3 DNA sequence: TGTGCCAGCAGCCAGCATCGGGACAGGGCTTCTGGGGCCAACGTCCTGACTTTC.

V and J are TRBV3-1 (or the pseudogene TRBV3-2) and TRBJ2-1; D is possibly TRBD1 or TRBD2 (5 bases each). This CDR3 is 13 amino acids long. Germline V CDR1 and CDR2: LGHDT, YNNKEL (reference sequence). Trimming pared 6 bases from V and 10 bases from J, leaving 16 bases between. In DNA, the CDR3 is TGTGCCAGCAGTCCTAGGGCCGGGGCAGAGCAGTTCTTC. This codes for CASSPRAGAEQFF.

The V call is TRBV2, the J call TRBJ2-1; no clear D. Deletions cut 3 bases from V and 4 bases from J, with 10 bases between. Per germline, CDR1 SNHLY and CDR2 FYNNEI. The length of the CDR3 is 14 residues. Here the CDR3 reads CASSERSVYNEQFF. The CDR3 DNA is TGTGCCAGCAGTGAGAGGTCGGTGTACAATGAGCAGTTCTTC.

The genes are TRBV19 and TRBJ2-5; 8 nucleotides align to TRBD1. This CDR3 contains 14 residues. Unmatched junction bases numbered 6, after V lost 2 bases and J lost 7 bases. Germline V lookup: CDR1 LNHDA, CDR2 SQIVND (reference sequence). The CDR3 loop is CASSIQGAPGTQYF. In DNA form, the CDR3 reads TGTGCCAGTAGTATACAGGGGGCTCCTGGGACCCAGTACTTC.

A few counts support this clone. The J gene is TRBJ1-2, the V gene TRBV5-1, with D perhaps matching TRBD1 (5 bases). CDR1 is SGHRS, CDR2 YFSETQ, per germline. Trimming pared 5 bases from V and 4 bases from J, leaving 15 bases between. The CDR3 length is 14 residues. CDR3 bases: TGCGCCAGCAGTCGGGACGGGAAGGGCTATGGCTACACCTTC. It codes for CASSRDGKGYGYTF. The whole variable domain, filled in from reference TRBV5-1 and TRBJ1-2, reads KAGVTQTPRYLIKTRGQQVTLSCSPISGHRSVSWYQQTPGQGLQFLFEYFSETQRNKGNFPGRFSGRQFSNSRSEMNVSTLELGDSALYLCASSRDGKGYGYTFGSGTRLTVV.

V is TRBV5-1 and J is TRBJ2-3, with TRBD1 matching 7 bases. V shed 0 bases, J shed 2 bases, and the junction held 3 bases outside the gene matches. Germline CDR1 is SGHRS and CDR2 is YFSETQ. The CDR3 extends over 15 amino acids. DNA of the CDR3: TGCGCCAGCAGCTTGGAGGACAGGAACACAGATACGCAGTATTTT. Protein product: CASSLEDRNTDTQYF. Full variable domain (remainder filled in from reference TRBV5-1 and TRBJ2-3): KAGVTQTPRYLIKTRGQQVTLSCSPISGHRSVSWYQQTPGQGLQFLFEYFSETQRNKGNFPGRFSGRQFSNSRSEMNVSTLELGDSALYLCASSLEDRNTDTQYFGPGTRLTVL.

This rearrangement joins TRBV6-5 to TRBJ1-4, with 7 bases matching TRBD1. The V segment lost 8 bases and the J segment 8 bases; nucleotides outside the gene matches: 11. Germline assignment: CDR1 MNHEY and CDR2 SVGAGI. The length of the CDR3 is 14 residues. CDR3 sequence reads: CASGGRDSREKLFF. Written as DNA, the CDR3 is TGTGCCAGCGGGGGACGGGACAGTCGAGAAAAACTGTTTTTT.

The genes are TRBV6-5 and TRBJ2-3, with 9 bases matching TRBD1. V lost 5 bases to trimming and J lost 6 bases; unmatched junction nucleotides: 9. Looked up from germline, CDR1 is MNHEY and CDR2 is SVGAGI. This CDR3 has 15 residues. The CDR3 region is CASSPTGGIVDTQYF. The CDR3 coding sequence is TGTGCCAGCAGTCCCACAGGGGGCATTGTGGATACGCAGTATTTT.

The V call is TRBV5-5, the J call TRBJ1-3; D remains unclear. Germline values: CDR1 SGHKS, CDR2 YYEKEE (reference sequence). This CDR3 has 17 amino acids. Trimming shortened V by 3 bases and J by 1 base, and 17 bases separated the two germline ends. The CDR3 DNA reads TGTGCCAGCAGCTACCAAGTTGTGGGAGGGTCTGGAAACACCATATATTTT. Translating it yields CASSYQVVGGSGNTIYF. Filled out from reference TRBV5-5 and TRBJ1-3, the complete variable domain reads DAGVTQSPTHLIKTRGQQVTLRCSPISGHKSVSWYQQVLGQGPQFIFQYYEKEERGRGNFPDRFSARQFPNYSSELNVNALLLGDSALYLCASSYQVVGGSGNTIYFGEGSWLTVV.

V is TRBV30 and J is TRBJ2-5; D may be TRBD2 (5 bases). Deletions cut 0 bases from V and 5 bases from J, with 7 bases between. CDR1 and CDR2 (germline): GTSNPN, SVGIG (reference sequence). The CDR3 is made up of 12 amino acids. The CDR3 protein is CAWSVSGETQYF. CDR3 sequence (DNA): TGTGCCTGGAGTGTATCGGGGGAGACCCAGTACTTC.

This clone was seen just once. The V call is TRBV2, the J call TRBJ2-1; D perhaps matches TRBD1 (6 bases). The germline V and J ends were trimmed by 6 bases and 15 bases, with 18 bases remaining between them. The germline CDR1 and CDR2 sequences are SNHLY and FYNNEI. CDR3 length: 12 amino acids. CDR3 coding DNA: TGTGCCAGCAGGGATGACAGGAACCGGGGGTTCTTC. Encoded protein: CASRDDRNRGFF.

The chain carries TRBV25-1 and TRBJ1-5; D is ambiguous. V was shortened by 0 bases and J by 7 bases, with 7 bases between the two germline ends. This CDR3 contains 13 residues. Per germline, CDR1 MGHDK and CDR2 SYGVNS. The CDR3 protein is CASSEYGAQPQHF. CDR3 nucleotide sequence: TGTGCCAGCAGTGAATATGGTGCCCAGCCCCAGCATTTT.

The V and J genes are TRBV5-1 and TRBJ2-2; D is possibly TRBD2 (6 bases). CDR1 and CDR2 from the germline V gene are SGHRS and YFSETQ. The length of the CDR3 is 17 residues. Trimming took 1 base from V and 4 from J, leaving 17 bases between them. CDR3 in DNA: TGCGCCAGCAGCTTGCGCTCACTAGCTTCCAGCACCGGGGAGCTGTTTTTT. Translating gives CASSLRSLASSTGELFF.

The rearrangement joins TRBV5-1 to TRBJ2-1; tentatively, D is TRBD1 or TRBD2 (5 bases each). V lost 7 bases to trimming and J lost 8 bases, with 19 bases between them. This CDR3 comprises 14 residues. Looked up from germline, CDR1 is SGHRS and CDR2 is YFSETQ. The CDR3 loop is CASGLGTPEHEQFF. In nucleotides, the CDR3 is TGCGCCAGCGGCCTTGGGACCCCCGAACATGAGCAGTTCTTC.

This chain connects TRBV4-2 to TRBJ2-7; 8 positions match TRBD2. CDR3 length equals 14 residues. Germline V gene sequence: CDR1 LGHNA, CDR2 YNFKEQ. The V gene end was trimmed by 5 bases and the J gene end by 0 bases; junction bases not matched to a gene: 3. The CDR3 bases are TGTGCCAGCAGCTCGGGGGGGAGCTCCTACGAGCAGTACTTC. It translates to CASSSGGSSYEQYF.

This clone appeared a single time. The rearrangement links TRBV19 to TRBJ1-6; a weak D match, TRBD1 (5 bases). Germline V gene data show CDR1 as LNHDA and CDR2 as SQIVND (reference sequence). The CDR3 totals 16 residues. V lost 6 bases and J 7 bases, leaving 19 bases between the germline ends. The CDR3 is CASRLRSGLTNSPLHF. The DNA for the CDR3 is TGTGCCAGTAGGCTCCGGTCGGGACTAACCAATTCACCCCTCCACTTT.

The CDR3: CASSRSGINTQYF. The DNA of the CDR3 is TGTGCCAGCTCACGCTCGGGGATCAATACGCAGTATTTT. This chain uses TRBV18 with TRBJ2-3, with a weak D call TRBD2 (5 bases). Trimming shortened V by 4 bases and J by 7 bases, and 12 bases separated the two germline ends. The germline V gene has CDR1 KGHSH and CDR2 LQKENI. CDR3 length: 13 amino acids.

V and J are TRBV7-9 and TRBJ2-2; tentatively, D is TRBD1 (7 bases). Germline CDR1 and CDR2: SEHNR and FQNEAQ (reference sequence). The germline V and J ends were trimmed by 4 bases and 2 bases, with 11 bases remaining between them. This CDR3 has 15 amino acids. The CDR3 DNA follows: TGTGCCAGCAGCTCGCGGGACAGCAACACCGGGGAGCTGTTTTTT. It specifies CASSSRDSNTGELFF.

The gene calls are TRBV2 and TRBJ2-3, with 7 bases that match TRBD1. Trimming at V came to 10 bases and at J to 3 bases, leaving 10 bases not matched to a gene. Per the germline V gene, CDR1 is SNHLY and CDR2 is FYNNEI. This CDR3 is 14 amino acids long. CDR3 DNA: TGTGCCATCCAGAAAGGGGGCGCAACAGATACGCAGTATTTT. It codes for CAIQKGGATDTQYF.

The rearrangement links TRBV3-1 (or the pseudogene TRBV3-2) to TRBJ2-7; 8 bases agree with TRBD1. V was pared by 3 bases and J by 5 bases, with 6 bases of the junction left unmatched. From germline, CDR1 is LGHDT and CDR2 YNNKEL (reference sequence). The CDR3 totals 14 residues. The CDR3 is CASSHGQGFHEQYF. DNA of the CDR3: TGTGCCAGCAGCCATGGACAGGGTTTCCACGAGCAGTACTTC.

The chain carries TRBV27 and TRBJ1-2; D unclear. CDR1 is MNHEY and CDR2 is SMNVEV in the germline V gene (reference sequence). This CDR3 contains 12 residues. V lost 6 bases to trimming and J lost 4 bases, with 9 bases between them. The CDR3 coding sequence is TGTGCCAGCAGCGAAATGGGCTATGGCTACACCTTC. Its translation: CASSEMGYGYTF.

V and J are TRBV6-5 and TRBJ2-2, with D unresolved. With 0 bases removed from V and 2 bases from J, the gap between germline ends came to 10 bases. This CDR3 is 16 amino acids long. Per the germline V gene, CDR1 is MNHEY and CDR2 is SVGAGI. The CDR3: CASSYSGDTNTGELFF. CDR3 nucleotide sequence: TGTGCCAGCAGTTACTCTGGGGATACCAACACCGGGGAGCTGTTTTTT.

This clone occurred once. The rearrangement uses TRBV9 and TRBJ2-6; D possibly corresponds to TRBD2 (6 bases). Deletions cut 0 bases from V and 4 bases from J, with 20 bases between. From germline, CDR1 is SGDLS and CDR2 YYNGEE. This CDR3 is built from 19 residues. Here the CDR3 reads CASSVGPSSGGTGANVLTF. The CDR3 DNA reads as TGTGCCAGCAGCGTAGGCCCTAGTTCTGGGGGGACCGGGGCCAACGTCCTGACTTTC.

The chain has TRBV5-5 and TRBJ1-1; 9 nucleotides agree with TRBD1. The CDR3 consists of 15 residues. Trimming removed 4 bases from V and 10 bases from J; junction bases left unmatched: 14. Per the germline V gene, CDR1 is SGHKS and CDR2 is YYEKEE (reference sequence). In DNA form, the CDR3 reads TGTGCCAGCAGCCTGGCCGGGGACAGGGTAAGTGGAGCTTTCTTT. This translates into CASSLAGDRVSGAFF.